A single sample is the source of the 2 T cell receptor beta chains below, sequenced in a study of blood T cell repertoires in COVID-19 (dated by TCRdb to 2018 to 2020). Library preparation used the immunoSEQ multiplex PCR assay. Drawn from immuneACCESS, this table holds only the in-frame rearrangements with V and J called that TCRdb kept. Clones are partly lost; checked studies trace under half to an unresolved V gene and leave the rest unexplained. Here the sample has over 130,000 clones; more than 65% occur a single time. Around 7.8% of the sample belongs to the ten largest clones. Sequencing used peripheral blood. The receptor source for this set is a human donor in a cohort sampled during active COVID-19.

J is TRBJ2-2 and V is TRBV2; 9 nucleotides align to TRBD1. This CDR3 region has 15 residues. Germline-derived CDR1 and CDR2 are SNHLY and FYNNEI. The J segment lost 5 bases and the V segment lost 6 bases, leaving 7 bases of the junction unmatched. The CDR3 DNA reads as TGTGCCAGCAGGCAACAGGGGGCACGGACCGGGGAGCTGTTTTTT. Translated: CASRQQGARTGELFF.

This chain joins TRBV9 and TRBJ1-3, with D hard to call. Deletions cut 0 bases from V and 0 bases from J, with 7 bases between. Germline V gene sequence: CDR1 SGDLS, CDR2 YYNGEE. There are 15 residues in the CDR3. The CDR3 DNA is TGTGCCAGCAGCGTAGGGCAGGACTCTGGAAACACCATATATTTT. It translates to CASSVGQDSGNTIYF.